The clone carrying this TCR beta chain has more than one count but fewer than ten. Sequencing used immunoSEQ multiplex PCR; TCRdb keeps in-frame clones, though not all of them. The sample has almost 750,000 clones, 55% to 75% seen once; the top ten hold about 1.7%. The data originate from a study of shared clonotypes between healthy human individuals. CDR1 SGHRS and CDR2 YFSETQ come from the germline V gene. The germline V and J ends were trimmed by 0 bases and 4 bases, with 22 bases remaining between them. There are 18 residues in the CDR3. V usage is TRBV5-1 and J usage is TRBJ2-5; D possibly corresponds to TRBD1 (6 bases). This clonotype originated in a woman in her twenties or thirties in good health. What was sequenced was memory CD4+ T cells sorted from blood. This sample's subset: CD45RA-negative fraction. This chain's CDR3 is CASSLAYAVQGAGETQYF. The CDR3 DNA is TGCGCCAGCAGCTTGGCCTACGCGGTACAGGGCGCCGGAGAGACCCAGTACTTC.